The TCR beta chain under discussion was sequenced for a study of cytomegalovirus exposure and HLA in healthy donors. Background on the study: For the approximately 420 genotyped donors, roughly 81% fell within the Caucasian-associated ancestry cluster.

Study-level results: A previous analysis found most TCR beta V segments productive roughly 90% or roughly 30% of the time. The authors later linked a missense DCLRE1C variant to TCR beta V- and J-gene trimming.

A note on this clone: Antigen: not known.

The CDR3 consists of 15 residues. Germline loops: CDR1 MNHEY, CDR2 SMNVEV (reference sequence). With V trimmed by 3 bases and J by 4 bases, 7 bases remained unmatched. The PCR was carried out with 60 Vbeta primers and 13 Jbeta primers. The repertoire was sequenced with immunoSEQ multiplex PCR; TCRdb's copy has only in-frame clones and lacks some. This sample carries 150,000 to 200,000 clones, 75% of them seen once, and the ten largest clones take approximately 2.4%. The J gene is TRBJ2-3, the V gene TRBV27, with 7 bases lining up with TRBD1. This TCR came from a female donor in good health and CMV-seronegative. The specimen sequenced was PBMCs. CDR3 in amino acids: CASSFRGRGSDTQYF. CDR3 nucleotides: TGTGCCAGCAGTTTTAGGGGGCGCGGGTCAGATACGCAGTATTTT.